This record concerns one T cell receptor beta chain sequence. Its antigen specificity is not known. No clone much larger than this one lies a single base away; base qualities are absent. This sample was taken from a study of blood T cell repertoires in COVID-19 (TCRdb year 2020). For the wider study: Collaborator samples came from the United States, Italy and Spain and covered acute and convalescent phases of COVID-19. The material from the prospective study consisted of cDNA or gDNA derived from T cells, B-cell-depleted T cells, or PBMCs. The dataset comprised deeply sampled blood TCRbeta repertoires from subjects exposed to, actively infected with, or recovered from COVID-19. The repertoires were released in a freely available public database intended as a resource for research on the immune response to SARS-CoV-2. The samples were drawn from the first 160 participants of the ongoing ImmuneRACE study and from roughly 1,300 subjects provided by 6 global collaborators. A de-identified subject ID, COVID-19 status, age in years and sex were almost always included in the sample metadata. Where HLA class I and class II types were available, the types were taken from metadata supplied by the sample provider, not from assay-based typing. The investigation overall reported the following: Clinical and demographic metadata were provided uncurated, with the amount varying by source and participant.

Whole blood was collected in K2EDTA tubes by collaborating institutions according to the institutions' own protocols. Collaborator samples were shipped for TCRbeta analysis as frozen whole blood, isolated PBMCs, or DNA extracted from either sample type. The immunoSEQ Assay, a bias-controlled multiplex PCR, was used to amplify TCRbeta CDR3 regions from genomic DNA. In the paper's pipeline: Within the assay, amplification of reference gene primers was used to estimate how many nucleated cells each sample contained. To quantify the absolute abundance of each unique TCRbeta CDR3 rearrangement, sequence reads were collapsed and filtered. For each sample, productive Simpson clonality was calculated by taking the square root of Simpson's diversity index across productive rearrangements. TCRdb provides this immuneACCESS table in a form limited to in-frame rearrangements. Some clones are lacking; in checked studies, under half of them reflect an unresolved V gene, and why the rest are absent is not known. The V and J calls and the clone size are those of that table, but D and trimming were determined from the DNA. The sample contains about 64,000 clones, over 60% of them found a single time. The ten most abundant clones make up 4% to 5.5% of the sample.

The germline V gene yields KGHSH for CDR1 and LQKENI for CDR2. From the cysteine up to the phenylalanine, the CDR3 has a length of 12 residues. Only CDR3 DNA remains: 36 bases, in frame from the first base. Cut back by 5 bases and 7 bases, the V and J ends lie 12 bases apart. The sequencing sample was made of peripheral blood. The sequence joins TRBV18 to TRBJ2-7; TRBD2 might be the D gene, on 5 matching bases. This TCR derives from a human donor in a cohort sampled during active COVID-19. The nucleotide sequence reads as follows: TGTGCCAGCTCAACGGGATCGGGGGAGCAGTACTTC. It specifies CASSTGSGEQYF. The CDR3 plus the reference TRBV18 and TRBJ2-7 genes for the other parts give the full variable domain: NAGVMQNPRHLVRRRGQEARLRCSPMKGHSHVYWYRQLPEEGLKFMVYLQKENIIDESGMPKERFSAEFPKEGPSILRIQQVVRGDSAAYFCASSTGSGEQYFGPGTRLTVT.